Shown below are 14 T cell receptor beta chains from a single sample sequenced in a study of T cells expressing NK-cell markers. With the 5' RACE reads reprocessed, TCRdb shows one record per CDR3 protein and no DNA. Here the sample table reports a few hundred thousand distinct CDR3 sequences. The sample comprised blood T cells: a sorted CD56 or NKG2C T cell subset, CD4+ or CD8+ T cells, or bulk PBMC T cells (not recorded which). These receptor sequences come from a woman aged 50 to 60 in good health.

The rearrangement joins TRBV7-2 to TRBJ2-1. Germline-derived CDR1 and CDR2 are SGHTA and FQGNSA. The CDR3 runs 13 residues. CDR3: CASSFDDYNEQFF. Variable domain in full (rest from reference TRBV7-2 and TRBJ2-1): GAGVSQSPSNKVTEKGKDVELRCDPISGHTALYWYRQSLGQGLEFLIYFQGNSAPDKSGLPSDRFSAERTGGSVSTLTIQRTQQEDSAVYLCASSFDDYNEQFFGPGTRLTVL.

The chain links TRBV20-1 to TRBJ1-5. CDR1 DFQATT and CDR2 SNEGSKA come from the germline V gene (reference sequence). The CDR3 extends over 13 amino acids. The CDR3 sequence: CSARHGTNQPQHF.

The CDR3 loop reads CSPDLGERRPQYF. The chain has TRBV20-1 and TRBJ2-5; as DNA is missing, the TRBD1 call by TCRdb cannot be tested. The CDR3 extends over 13 amino acids. Germline V lookup: CDR1 DFQATT, CDR2 SNEGSKA (reference sequence).

This chain uses TRBV24-1 with TRBJ2-1. The germline CDR1 and CDR2 sequences are KGHDR and SFDVKD. The CDR3 is 15 amino acids. This chain's CDR3 is CATRQGLGNYNEQFF.

This chain uses TRBV15 with TRBJ2-1; TCRdb's assignment of TRBD2 cannot be checked, as there is no DNA. This CDR3 contains 12 residues. Germline V gene data show CDR1 as LNHNV and CDR2 as YYDKDF (reference sequence). CDR3 protein: CATRTSGYQQFF.

The V call is TRBV14, the J call TRBJ1-1. Germline values: CDR1 SGHDN, CDR2 FVKESK. This CDR3 comprises 13 residues. This CDR3 reads CASSEVIGFQAFF.

The chain recombines TRBV2 with TRBJ2-7; TCRdb's D call of TRBD1 is untestable without DNA. The CDR3 runs to 15 residues. Germline V gene data show CDR1 as SNHLY and CDR2 as FYNNEI. The chain's CDR3 is CASSRPGSEKDEQYF.

The chain links TRBV20-1 to TRBJ1-2. Germline V gene lookup returns CDR1 DFQATT and CDR2 SNEGSKA (reference sequence). There are 11 residues in the CDR3. The CDR3 spells CSAIPTDGYTF.

The chain uses TRBV18 and TRBJ2-3; the D call of TRBD1 rests on TCRdb alone, since no DNA is present to check it. CDR3 length: 13 residues. Germline V CDR1 and CDR2: KGHSH, LQKENI. The CDR3 region is CASSLGQSDTQYF.

This chain links TRBV20-1 with TRBJ2-3; TCRdb returns TRBD2, unconfirmable since there is no DNA. This CDR3 contains 16 residues. Germline V gene sequence: CDR1 DFQATT, CDR2 SNEGSKA (reference sequence). The CDR3 is CSAARLAGPSTDTQYF.

The gene calls are TRBV5-1 and TRBJ2-1; the D call of TRBD2 rests on TCRdb alone, since no DNA is present to check it. This CDR3 has 17 amino acids. From germline, CDR1 is SGHRS and CDR2 YFSETQ. Here the CDR3 reads CASSPGKLAGVPNEQFF.

The chain links TRBV5-1 to TRBJ2-1. CDR1 is SGHRS, CDR2 YFSETQ, per germline. This CDR3 region has 15 residues. The CDR3 sequence is CASSLLLGPDNEQFF.

The chain recombines TRBV11-2 with TRBJ2-3; TCRdb's D gene call, TRBD2, goes unchecked for lack of DNA. Germline V gene sequence: CDR1 SGHAT, CDR2 FQNNGV. The CDR3 is 16 residues long. The CDR3 region is CASSFWTSGSTDTQYF. The complete variable domain, with remaining parts taken from reference TRBV11-2 and TRBJ2-3, reads EAGVAQSPRYKIIEKRQSVAFWCNPISGHATLYWYQQILGQGPKLLIQFQNNGVVDDSQLPKDRFSAERLKGVDSTLKIQPAKLEDSAVYLCASSFWTSGSTDTQYFGPGTRLTVL.

V is TRBV20-1 and J is TRBJ2-3; TCRdb lists TRBD2, though no DNA is available to test this call. CDR1 and CDR2 from the germline V gene are DFQATT and SNEGSKA (reference sequence). The CDR3 spans 15 residues. The CDR3 loop reads CSARRREGGTDTQYF.